The entry below describes one T cell receptor beta chain. This specimen belongs to a study of blood T cell repertoires in COVID-19. Study as a whole: Acute and convalescent COVID-19 specimens originated in the United States, Italy and Spain. PBMCs, B-cell-depleted T cells, or T cells provided the cDNA or gDNA that made up the material.

Germline lookup yields CDR1 SGHAT and CDR2 FQNNGV. Trimming cost V 3 bases and J 7 bases, with 9 bases left between them. CDR3 size: 13 residues. Methods used by the authors: Cell counts per sample came from amplifying reference gene primers. Sequencing used immunoSEQ multiplex PCR; TCRdb keeps in-frame clones, though not all of them. V and J calls and clone size come straight from that table; D and trimming were deduced from the DNA. The table has 190,000 or so clones, around 87% seen once. Source material: peripheral blood. The chain is built from TRBV11-2 and TRBJ1-4; D ambiguous. This sequence originates from a man aged 55 to 70 who had recovered from COVID-19. The CDR3 nucleotides are TGTGCCAGCAGCTTTACGGGTTTTGAAAAACTGTTTTTT. This sequence encodes CASSFTGFEKLFF.